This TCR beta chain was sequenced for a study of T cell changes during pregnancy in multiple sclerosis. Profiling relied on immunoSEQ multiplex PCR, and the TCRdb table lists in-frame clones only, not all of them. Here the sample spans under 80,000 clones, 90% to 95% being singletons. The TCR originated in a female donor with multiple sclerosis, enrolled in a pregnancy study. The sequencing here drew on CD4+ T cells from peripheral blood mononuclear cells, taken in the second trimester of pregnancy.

The CDR3 reads CASSSTGSGNQPQHF. DNA for the CDR3: TGTGCCAGCAGCTCGACAGGATCAGGCAATCAGCCCCAGCATTTT. The chain couples TRBV7-9 to TRBJ1-5; possible D gene TRBD1, 6 bases. Per the germline V gene, CDR1 is SEHNR and CDR2 is FQNEAQ (reference sequence). V lost 4 bases and J 2 bases, leaving 12 bases between the germline ends. The CDR3 spans 15 residues.